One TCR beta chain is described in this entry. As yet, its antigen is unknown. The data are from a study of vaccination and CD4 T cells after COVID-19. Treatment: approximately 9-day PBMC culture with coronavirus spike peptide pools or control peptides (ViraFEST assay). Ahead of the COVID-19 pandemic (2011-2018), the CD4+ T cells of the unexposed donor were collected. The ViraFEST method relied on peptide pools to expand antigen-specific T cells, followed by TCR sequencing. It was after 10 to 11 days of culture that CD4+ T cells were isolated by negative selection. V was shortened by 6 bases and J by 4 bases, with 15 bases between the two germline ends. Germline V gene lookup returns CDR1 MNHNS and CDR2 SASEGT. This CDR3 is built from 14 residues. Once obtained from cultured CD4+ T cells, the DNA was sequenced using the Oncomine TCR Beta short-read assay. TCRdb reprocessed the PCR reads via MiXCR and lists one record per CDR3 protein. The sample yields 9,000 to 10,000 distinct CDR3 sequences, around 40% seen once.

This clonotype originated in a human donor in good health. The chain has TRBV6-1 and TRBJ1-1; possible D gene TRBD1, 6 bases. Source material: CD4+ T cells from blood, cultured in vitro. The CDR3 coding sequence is TGTGCCAGCAGACCCCAACAGGGTGGCACTGAAGCTTTCTTT. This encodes CASRPQQGGTEAFF.